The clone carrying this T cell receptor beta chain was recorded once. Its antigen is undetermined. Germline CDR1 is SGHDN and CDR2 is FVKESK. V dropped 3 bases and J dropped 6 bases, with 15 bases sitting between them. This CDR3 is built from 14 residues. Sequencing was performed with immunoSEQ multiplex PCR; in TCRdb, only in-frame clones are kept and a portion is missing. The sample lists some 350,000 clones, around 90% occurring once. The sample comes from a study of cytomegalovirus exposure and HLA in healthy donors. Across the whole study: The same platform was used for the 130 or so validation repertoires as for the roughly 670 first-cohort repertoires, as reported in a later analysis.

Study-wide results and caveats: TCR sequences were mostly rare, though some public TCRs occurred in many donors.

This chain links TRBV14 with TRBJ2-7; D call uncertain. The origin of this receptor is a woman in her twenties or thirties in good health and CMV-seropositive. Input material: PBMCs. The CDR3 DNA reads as TGTGCCAGCAGCCAGCCCCACGGCCGGGCCGAGCAGTACTTC. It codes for CASSQPHGRAEQYF.